The rows below give T cell receptor beta chains drawn from one sample of a study of regulatory T cells in long-lasting Graves disease. MiXCR, applied by TCRdb to the multiplex PCR reads, yields one record per CDR3 protein. Of a few hundred thousand distinct CDR3 sequences listed, around 20% are singletons. The source was peripheral blood mononuclear cells (PBMCs), collected when the disease was refractory, from a patient treated with antithyroid drugs. These receptors were collected from a female donor with Graves disease. Both conserved end residues are part of each CDR3. Each record gives: D gene, clone size, CDR3 length, V gene, J gene, CDR3 protein, CDR3 DNA. The D gene is left open where the match is weak. Some rows mark clone size as missing; the rest say once, few, many or name a class of expanded clone.

TRBD1,-,13,TRBV19,TRBJ2-2,CASSADRTGELFF,TGTGCCAGTAGTGCGGACAGGACCGGGGAGCTGTTTTTT
TRBD2,many,16,TRBV24-1,TRBJ2-1,CATSDTSAAIYNEQFF,TGTGCCACCAGTGACACTAGCGCTGCAATATACAATGAGCAGTTCTTC
TRBD1,many,16,TRBV12-5,TRBJ2-7,CASGLVWTGATHEQYF,TGTGCTAGTGGTTTGGTATGGACAGGGGCCACCCACGAGCAGTACTTC
-,-,16,TRBV19,TRBJ1-5,CASRKAGQGLSQPQHF,TGTGCCAGTAGAAAGGCAGGGCAGGGACTAAGCCAGCCCCAGCATTTT
-,-,15,TRBV9,TRBJ1-1,CASTSGGDWNTEAFF,TGTGCCAGCACCTCGGGGGGAGACTGGAACACTGAAGCTTTCTTT
TRBD2,many,15,TRBV28,TRBJ2-7,CASIGPASGTHEQYF,TGTGCCAGCATAGGGCCGGCTAGCGGGACCCACGAGCAGTACTTC
-,many,15,TRBV7-9,TRBJ1-2,CASSSDYGGRYGYTF,TGTGCCAGCAGCTCAGACTACGGGGGTCGGTATGGCTACACCTTC
-,many,14,TRBV20-1,TRBJ2-7,CSARDFEGAYEQYF,TGCAGTGCTAGGGATTTTGAGGGGGCCTACGAGCAGTACTTC
-,-,16,TRBV2,TRBJ2-1,CASKGGVTISYNEQFF,TGTGCCAGCAAGGGGGGGGTCACGATCTCCTACAATGAGCAGTTCTTC
TRBD2,few,16,TRBV4-1,TRBJ2-7,CASSRGTSGNPYEQYF,TGCGCCAGCAGCCGGGGGACTAGCGGAAACCCTTACGAGCAGTACTTC
-,-,14,TRBV2,TRBJ2-1,CASSEKQSSNEQFF,TGTGCCAGCAGTGAAAAGCAGAGTTCCAATGAGCAGTTCTTC
-,many,14,TRBV3-1,TRBJ2-5,CASSQVGVEETQYF,TGTGCCAGCAGCCAAGTAGGGGTTGAGGAGACCCAGTACTTC
-,-,15,TRBV9,TRBJ2-1,CASSVERTAYNEQSF,TGTGCCAGCAGCGTAGAAAGGACAGCCTACAATGAGCAGTCCTTC
TRBD2,-,14,TRBV9,TRBJ2-3,CASSVEGTTGTQYF,TGTGCCAGCAGCGTAGAAGGGACTACGGGCACGCAGTATTTT
-,few,14,TRBV10-3,TRBJ1-1,CAIKPGDFNTEAFF,TGTGCCATCAAGCCAGGGGATTTTAACACTGAAGCTTTCTTT
TRBD1,many,14,TRBV27,TRBJ1-1,CASMAGGTLTEAFF,TGTGCCAGCATGGCAGGGGGTACTCTCACTGAAGCTTTCTTT
-,many,15,TRBV15,TRBJ1-2,CATSRKLRELYGYTF,TGTGCCACCAGCAGAAAACTTCGGGAATTATATGGCTACACCTTC
-,few,15,TRBV27,TRBJ2-1,CASKHQEYGDGEQFF,TGTGCCAGCAAACATCAGGAATATGGTGACGGTGAGCAGTTCTTC
-,-,13,TRBV20-1,TRBJ2-7,CSAPGGRSYEQYF,TGCAGTGCCCCGGGTGGCAGATCCTACGAGCAGTACTTC
TRBD2,many,17,TRBV10-3,TRBJ2-7,CAISESGAGGSSYEQYF,TGTGCCATCAGTGAGTCGGGAGCGGGAGGGAGCTCCTACGAGCAGTACTTC
-,many,14,TRBV12-3/TRBV12-4,TRBJ1-2,CASSAGSSPGGYTF,TGTGCCAGCAGTGCTGGTAGTTCCCCGGGTGGCTACACCTTC
-,few,13,TRBV11-1,TRBJ2-1,CASTGAGRNEQFF,TGTGCCAGCACCGGGGCGGGACGCAATGAGCAGTTCTTC
-,many,13,TRBV20-1,TRBJ2-7,CSASGIYSYEQYF,TGCAGTGCTAGTGGGATCTACTCCTACGAGCAGTACTTC
-,-,16,TRBV9,TRBJ1-3,CASSTPGLDSGNTIYF,TGTGCCAGCAGCACCCCGGGACTCGACTCTGGAAACACCATATATTTT
TRBD2,-,15,TRBV20-1,TRBJ2-7,CSASSTSGRVYEQYF,TGCAGTGCTTCTTCTACTAGCGGGAGGGTTTACGAGCAGTACTTC
TRBD1,-,14,TRBV19,TRBJ1-1,CASKTDRGLSEAFF,TGTGCCAGTAAGACCGACAGGGGGCTCAGTGAAGCTTTCTTT
-,-,16,TRBV7-9,TRBJ1-3,CASSSTSDSSGNTIYF,TGTGCCAGCAGCTCGACCTCAGACAGCTCTGGAAACACCATATATTTT
-,many,13,TRBV6-1,TRBJ2-7,CASRRQSLYEQYF,TGTGCCAGCAGAAGGCAGTCACTCTACGAGCAGTACTTC
-,many,15,TRBV12-3/TRBV12-4,TRBJ1-1,CASTSRGGGSTEAFF,TGTGCCAGCACTAGTCGCGGAGGGGGAAGCACTGAAGCTTTCTTT
TRBD1,many,14,TRBV5-5,TRBJ2-4,CASSPGTGENIQYF,TGTGCCAGCAGCCCCGGGACAGGGGAAAACATTCAGTACTTC
-,-,14,TRBV27,TRBJ2-7,CASSLYVTGDEQYF,TGTGCCAGCAGTTTATATGTGACAGGCGACGAGCAGTACTTC